A single sample gave rise to the 22 T cell receptor beta chains below, sequenced in a study of graft-versus-host responses after intestinal transplantation. Their recognized antigens are unknown. The assay was immunoSEQ multiplex PCR, and TCRdb's table has in-frame clones only and misses some. The sample consists of 90,000 to 120,000 clones, 87% of them appearing once. The sequences come from unstimulated CD4+ T cells sorted from spleen or lymph node cells, collected before transplant. The receptors derive from a human donor who was the organ donor for an intestinal transplant.

The chain couples TRBV5-6 to TRBJ1-2, with TRBD1 matching 7 bases. The CDR3 loop spans 13 amino acids. Trimming removed 1 base from V and 6 bases from J; junction bases left unmatched: 3. Germline loops: CDR1 SGHDT, CDR2 YYEEEE. CDR3 amino acids: CASSLRGTDGYTF. The CDR3 coding sequence is TGTGCCAGCAGCTTGCGTGGGACAGATGGCTACACCTTC.

The CDR3 reads CASSEGVGVGQETQYF. For the CDR3, the DNA is TGTGCCAGCAGTGAAGGGGTAGGGGTAGGCCAAGAGACCCAGTACTTC. The rearrangement uses TRBV6-1 and TRBJ2-5, with D tentatively TRBD1 (5 bases). Trimming took 1 base from V and 1 from J, leaving 13 bases between them. Per the germline V gene, CDR1 is MNHNS and CDR2 is SASEGT. This CDR3 region has 16 residues.

The chain has TRBV11-2 and TRBJ2-3; tentatively, D is TRBD2 (10 bases). Germline CDR1 SGHAT, CDR2 FQNNGV. Trimming pared 6 bases from V and 6 bases from J, leaving 16 bases between. The length of the CDR3 is 14 residues. The CDR3: CASRTSGTGDTQYF. The DNA for the CDR3 is TGTGCCAGCAGAACTAGCGGGACAGGGGATACGCAGTATTTT.

The rearrangement uses TRBV30 and TRBJ1-1; TRBD1 matches at 9 bases. The germline V gene has CDR1 GTSNPN and CDR2 SVGIG (reference sequence). The CDR3 spans 14 residues. V gave up 0 bases and J gave up 4 bases; unmatched junction bases: 3. For the CDR3, the DNA is TGTGCCTGGAGTGTAGGACAGGGGCGCACTGAAGCTTTCTTT. It yields the protein CAWSVGQGRTEAFF.

In its sample, this clone is medium-sized. J is TRBJ2-7 and V is TRBV21-1. TRBV21-1 is a pseudogene locus. The CDR3 runs 11 residues. CDR3 bases: TGTGCCAGCAGCAAAGTCTACGAGCAGTACTTC. It is translated as CASSKVYEQYF.

This chain uses TRBV4-1 with TRBJ2-7; 8 bases map to TRBD2. The CDR3 spans 14 residues. Germline values: CDR1 MGHRA, CDR2 YSYEKL. V shed 4 bases and J 4 bases; nucleotides not matched to a gene: 6. The CDR3 nucleotides are TGCGCCAGCAGCCCCGGGAGGGCCATGTACGAGCAGTACTTC. Protein: CASSPGRAMYEQYF.

The chain links TRBV19 to TRBJ1-5, with D tentatively TRBD1 (5 bases). This CDR3 spans 15 amino acids. The ends were cut back, 3 bases at V and 9 bases at J, with 18 bases in the middle. Germline V lookup: CDR1 LNHDA, CDR2 SQIVND (reference sequence). This chain's CDR3 is CASSMRGTPIMPQHF. The CDR3 nucleotides read TGTGCCAGTAGTATGAGGGGAACCCCAATCATGCCCCAGCATTTT.

The V gene is TRBV29-1, the J gene TRBJ2-7; D call uncertain. CDR1 and CDR2 (germline): SQVTM, ANQGSEA. CDR3 size: 12 residues. The V end was cut by 6 bases, the J end by 0 bases, with 9 bases between. The CDR3 loop reads CSVLFSSYEQYF. The CDR3 nucleotides read TGCAGCGTACTCTTCAGCTCCTACGAGCAGTACTTC.

This chain joins TRBV19 and TRBJ2-3, with D uncertain. Per germline, CDR1 LNHDA and CDR2 SQIVND (reference sequence). The CDR3 contains 14 residues. Trimming left V 5 bases short and J 1 base short, with 10 bases between. The chain's CDR3 is CASSPRARTDTQYF. The CDR3 nucleotides are TGTGCCAGTAGTCCCCGGGCCCGCACAGATACGCAGTATTTT.

The chain has TRBV29-1 and TRBJ2-5; D is undetermined. The CDR3 is 13 residues long. V was pared by 3 bases and J by 2 bases, with 10 bases between. From germline, CDR1 is SQVTM and CDR2 ANQGSEA. CDR3 region: CSVEARQQETQYF. As DNA, the CDR3 is TGCAGCGTTGAGGCCAGACAACAAGAGACCCAGTACTTC.

The rearrangement uses TRBV15 and TRBJ2-3; perhaps D is TRBD1 or TRBD2 (5 bases each). This CDR3 contains 12 residues. The V and J ends lost 8 bases and 6 bases respectively, with 12 bases between them. In germline, CDR1 is LNHNV, CDR2 YYDKDF (reference sequence). CDR3 nucleotide sequence: TGTGCCACCGGGACGGGAAGTGATACGCAGTATTTT. Protein: CATGTGSDTQYF.

The J gene is TRBJ1-1, the V gene TRBV11-2, with D perhaps matching TRBD1 (6 bases). Germline V lookup: CDR1 SGHAT, CDR2 FQNNGV. The V and J ends lost 0 bases and 2 bases respectively, with 10 bases between them. The CDR3 is 15 residues long. The CDR3 loop is CASSLDHRDNTEAFF. The CDR3 bases are TGTGCCAGCAGCTTAGACCACAGGGACAACACTGAAGCTTTCTTT.

The J gene is TRBJ2-3, the V gene TRBV2; D may be TRBD1 (6 bases). Germline lookup yields CDR1 SNHLY and CDR2 FYNNEI. Trimming stripped 7 bases from V and 7 bases from J, with 18 bases between. CDR3 length: 14 residues. The CDR3 loop reads CASIPPGARHTQYF. In DNA, the CDR3 is TGTGCCAGCATTCCCCCAGGGGCCCGCCATACGCAGTATTTT.

The chain uses TRBV7-9 and TRBJ1-4; TRBD1 is a possible D gene (5 bases). CDR1 and CDR2 (germline): SEHNR, FQNEAQ (reference sequence). Deletions cut 5 bases from V and 2 bases from J, with 12 bases between. This CDR3 region has 15 residues. The CDR3 loop is CASSTPGLTNEKLFF. The CDR3 nucleotides are TGTGCCAGCAGCACGCCAGGGTTGACTAATGAAAAACTGTTTTTT.

This clone turned up a few times. CDR3 DNA: TGTGCCAGCAGTTACTCGACAGTCGGTCAGCCCCAGCATTTT. Translated: CASSYSTVGQPQHF. The chain couples TRBV6-6 to TRBJ1-5; possible D gene TRBD1, 5 bases. CDR1 is MNHNY and CDR2 is SVGAGI in the germline V gene (reference sequence). V lost 0 bases and J lost 6, with 9 bases in between. This CDR3 is built from 14 residues.

This chain links TRBV10-1 with TRBJ2-3; D is perhaps TRBD2 (6 bases). With 3 bases removed from V and 4 bases from J, the gap between germline ends came to 11 bases. This CDR3 contains 14 residues. Germline CDR1 WNHNN, CDR2 SYGVQD (reference sequence). CDR3 region: CASSDLRDPDTQYF. The CDR3 DNA sequence: TGCGCCAGCAGTGACTTGCGGGATCCAGATACGCAGTATTTT.

The CDR3 nucleotides are TGTGCCTGGAGTGTACAGGGGTCCTACGAGCAGTACTTC. This gives the protein CAWSVQGSYEQYF. The V and J genes are TRBV30 and TRBJ2-5; TRBD1 agrees at 7 bases. The J call could be wrong; TRBJ2-7 is a better fit for the DNA end. Germline CDR1 is GTSNPN and CDR2 is SVGIG (reference sequence). This CDR3 has 13 amino acids.

The V gene is TRBV19, the J gene TRBJ2-5, with a possible D match to TRBD1 (6 bases). Trimming shortened V by 0 bases and J by 2 bases, and 13 bases separated the two germline ends. In germline, CDR1 is LNHDA, CDR2 SQIVND (reference sequence). This CDR3 has 16 amino acids. CDR3 sequence (DNA): TGTGCCAGTAGTATAGACAGGGGCGCTCTTCAAGAGACCCAGTACTTC. Amino acids: CASSIDRGALQETQYF.

This chain links TRBV6-1 with TRBJ2-7; D may be TRBD1 (5 bases). The germline CDR1 and CDR2 sequences are MNHNS and SASEGT. The V end lost 1 base, the J end lost 3 bases, and 13 bases lay between the germline ends. The CDR3 loop spans 15 amino acids. DNA of the CDR3: TGTGCCAGCAGTGAAGGGAGCAGGGCTTACTACGAGCAGTACTTC. Protein: CASSEGSRAYYEQYF.

V and J are TRBV29-1 and TRBJ1-1; D is unresolved. The CDR3 has 15 amino acids. Germline V gene sequence: CDR1 SQVTM, CDR2 ANQGSEA. With 4 bases removed from V and 4 bases from J, the gap between germline ends came to 19 bases. In nucleotides, the CDR3 is TGCAGCGTTGTCGCGGCCCGATGGGCGAGCACTGAAGCTTTCTTT. Its translation is CSVVAARWASTEAFF. Using reference TRBV29-1 and TRBJ1-1 for the parts outside the CDR3, the full variable domain is SAVISQKPSRDICQRGTSLTIQCQVDSQVTMMFWYRQQPGQSLTLIATANQGSEATYESGFVIDKFPISRPNLTFSTLTVSNMSPEDSSIYLCSVVAARWASTEAFFGQGTRLTVV.

This sequence joins TRBV5-1 and TRBJ1-6; D is unclear. The CDR3 is made up of 15 amino acids. V was clipped by 1 base and J by 6 bases, with 11 bases between them. Per the germline V gene, CDR1 is SGHRS and CDR2 is YFSETQ. The DNA of the CDR3 is TGCGCCAGCAGCTTGTACAGTCAGAGTAATTCACCCCTCCACTTT. Translation: CASSLYSQSNSPLHF.

This CDR3 reads CASSVWGTSGRQETQYF. The DNA for the CDR3 is TGTGCCAGCAGCGTATGGGGGACTAGCGGGCGCCAAGAGACCCAGTACTTC. J is TRBJ2-5 and V is TRBV9; TRBD2 matches at 12 bases. CDR3 length: 17 amino acids. The junction had 5 bases not matched to a gene; V was cut back by 1 base and J by 1 base. Germline assignment: CDR1 SGDLS and CDR2 YYNGEE.